This T cell receptor (beta chain) was documented in a study of molecular identifiers for immune sequencing clone quantification. TCRdb independently ran MiXCR on the PCR reads; one entry per CDR3 protein. The sample has about 640,000 distinct CDR3 sequences, just under 20% seen once; the top ten hold roughly 0.85%. Losses at the gene ends were 2 bases for V and 5 bases for J; bases not matched to a gene: 3. Germline CDR1 is SGHTA and CDR2 is FQGNSA. The CDR3 spans 13 residues. Ten or more counts support this clonotype. The clonotype was recovered from a human donor in good health. Some libraries in this study had Jurkat cell RNA spiked in. The sequenced sample was naive CD8+ T cells from blood, with Jurkat cell RNA spiked in. Documented subset: FACS-sorted CD8+CD4-CCR7+CD45RA+ naive T cells. The gene calls are TRBV7-2 and TRBJ2-7; 7 bases align to TRBD2. The CDR3 is CASSLWGGDEQYF. Here the CDR3 DNA reads TGTGCCAGCAGCTTATGGGGAGGGGACGAGCAGTACTTC.